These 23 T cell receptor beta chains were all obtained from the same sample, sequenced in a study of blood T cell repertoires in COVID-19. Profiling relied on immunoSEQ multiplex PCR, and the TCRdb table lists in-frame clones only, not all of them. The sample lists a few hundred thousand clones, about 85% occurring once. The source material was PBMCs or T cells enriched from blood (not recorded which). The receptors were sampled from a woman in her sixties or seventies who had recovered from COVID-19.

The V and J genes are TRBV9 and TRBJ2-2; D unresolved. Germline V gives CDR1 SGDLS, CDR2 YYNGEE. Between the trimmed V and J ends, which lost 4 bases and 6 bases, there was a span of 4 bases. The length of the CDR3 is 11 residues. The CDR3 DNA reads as TGTGCCAGCAGCCGTTCCGGGGAGCTGTTTTTT. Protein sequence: CASSRSGELFF.

CDR3 amino acids: CAISESGQPFTDTQYF. In DNA, the CDR3 is TGTGCCATCAGTGAGTCAGGACAGCCTTTCACAGATACGCAGTATTTT. The gene calls are TRBV10-3 and TRBJ2-3, with TRBD1 as a possible D gene (6 bases). Germline V gene data show CDR1 as ENHRY and CDR2 as SYGVKD. Trimming removed 0 bases from V and 2 bases from J, with 12 bases in between. The length of the CDR3 is 16 residues.

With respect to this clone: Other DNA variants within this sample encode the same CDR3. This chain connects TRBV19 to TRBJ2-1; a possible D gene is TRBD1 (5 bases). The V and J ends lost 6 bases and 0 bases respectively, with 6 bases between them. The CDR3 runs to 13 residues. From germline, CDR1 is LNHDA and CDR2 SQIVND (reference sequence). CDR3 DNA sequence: TGTGCCAGTAGAGACAGCTCCTACAATGAGCAGTTCTTC. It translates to CASRDSSYNEQFF.

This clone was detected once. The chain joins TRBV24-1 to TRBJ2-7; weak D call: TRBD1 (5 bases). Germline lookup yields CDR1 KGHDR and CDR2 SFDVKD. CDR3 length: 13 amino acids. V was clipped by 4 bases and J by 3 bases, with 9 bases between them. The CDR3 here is CATSDYDSYEQYF. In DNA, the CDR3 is TGTGCCACCAGTGACTATGACAGCTACGAGCAGTACTTC.

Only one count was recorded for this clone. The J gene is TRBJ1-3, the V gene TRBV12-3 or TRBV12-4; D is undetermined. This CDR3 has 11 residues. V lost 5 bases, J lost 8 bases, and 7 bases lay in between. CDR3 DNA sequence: TGTGCCAGCAGTACCCGGGACACCATATATTTT. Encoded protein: CASSTRDTIYF.

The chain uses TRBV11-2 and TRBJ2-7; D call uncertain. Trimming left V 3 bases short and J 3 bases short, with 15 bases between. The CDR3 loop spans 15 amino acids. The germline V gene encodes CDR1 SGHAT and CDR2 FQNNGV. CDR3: CASSFPLAGYYEQYF. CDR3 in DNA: TGTGCCAGCAGCTTCCCTTTGGCAGGATACTACGAGCAGTACTTC. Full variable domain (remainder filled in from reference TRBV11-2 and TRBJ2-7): EAGVAQSPRYKIIEKRQSVAFWCNPISGHATLYWYQQILGQGPKLLIQFQNNGVVDDSQLPKDRFSAERLKGVDSTLKIQPAKLEDSAVYLCASSFPLAGYYEQYFGPGTRLTVT.

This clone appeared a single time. The CDR3 region is CASSSGTRDRGIPQYF. CDR3 DNA sequence: TGTGCCAGTAGTTCAGGGACAAGGGACAGGGGCATTCCCCAGTACTTC. The chain joins TRBV19 to TRBJ2-5, with 10 positions matching TRBD1. The CDR3 has 16 residues. V gave up 5 bases and J gave up 9 bases; unmatched junction bases: 15. Germline V gene data show CDR1 as LNHDA and CDR2 as SQIVND (reference sequence). Complete variable domain (other parts from reference TRBV19 and TRBJ2-5): DGGITQSPKYLFRKEGQNVTLSCEQNLNHDAMYWYRQDPGQGLRLIYYSQIVNDFQKGDIAEGYSVSREKKESFPLTVTSAQKNPTAFYLCASSSGTRDRGIPQYFGPGTRLLVL.

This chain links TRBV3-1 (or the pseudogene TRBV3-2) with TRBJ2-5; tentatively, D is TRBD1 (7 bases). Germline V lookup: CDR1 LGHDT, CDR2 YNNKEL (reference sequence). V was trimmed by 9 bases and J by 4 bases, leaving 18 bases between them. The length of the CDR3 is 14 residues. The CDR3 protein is CASKGPGGGETQYF. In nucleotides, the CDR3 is TGTGCCAGTAAAGGTCCAGGGGGAGGAGAGACCCAGTACTTC.

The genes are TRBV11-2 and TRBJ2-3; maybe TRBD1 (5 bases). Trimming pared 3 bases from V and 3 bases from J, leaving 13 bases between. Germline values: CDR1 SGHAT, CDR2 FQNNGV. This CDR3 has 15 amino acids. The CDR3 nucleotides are TGTGCCAGCAGCTTTCTGGGGCTCAGTACAGATACGCAGTATTTT. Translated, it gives CASSFLGLSTDTQYF.

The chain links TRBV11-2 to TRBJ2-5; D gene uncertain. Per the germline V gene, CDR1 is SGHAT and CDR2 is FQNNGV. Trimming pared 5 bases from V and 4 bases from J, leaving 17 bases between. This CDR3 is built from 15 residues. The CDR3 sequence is CASSGYQVFGETQYF. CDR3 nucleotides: TGTGCCAGCAGCGGGTATCAGGTTTTTGGAGAGACCCAGTACTTC.

For the CDR3, the DNA is TGTGCCAGCAGTAGGGGGTCTGAAGCTTTCTTT. This sequence encodes CASSRGSEAFF. The chain couples TRBV6-5 to TRBJ1-1; weak D call: TRBD1 (6 bases). The CDR3 has 11 residues. Trimming stripped 5 bases from V and 6 bases from J, with 7 bases between. CDR1 and CDR2 (germline): MNHEY, SVGAGI.

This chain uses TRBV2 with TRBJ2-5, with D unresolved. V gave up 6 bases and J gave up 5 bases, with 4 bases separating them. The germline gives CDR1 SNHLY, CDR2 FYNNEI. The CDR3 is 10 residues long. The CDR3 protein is CASREETQYF. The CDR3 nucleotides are TGTGCCAGCAGGGAGGAGACCCAGTACTTC.

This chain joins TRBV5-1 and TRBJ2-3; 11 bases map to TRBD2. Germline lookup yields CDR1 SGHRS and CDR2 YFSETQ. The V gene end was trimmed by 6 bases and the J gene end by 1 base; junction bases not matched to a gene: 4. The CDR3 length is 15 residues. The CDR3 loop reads CASNELAGGTDTQYF. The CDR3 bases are TGCGCCAGCAACGAACTAGCGGGGGGCACAGATACGCAGTATTTT.

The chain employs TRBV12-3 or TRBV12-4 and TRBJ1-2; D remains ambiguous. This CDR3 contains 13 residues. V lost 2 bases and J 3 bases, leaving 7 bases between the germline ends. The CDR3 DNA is TGTGCCAGCAGTTTAAAACCGGACTATGGCTACACCTTC. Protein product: CASSLKPDYGYTF.

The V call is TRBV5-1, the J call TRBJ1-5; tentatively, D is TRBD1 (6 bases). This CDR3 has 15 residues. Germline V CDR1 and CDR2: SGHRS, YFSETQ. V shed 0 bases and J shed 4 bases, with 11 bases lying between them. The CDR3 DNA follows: TGCGCCAGCAGCTTGGACGGACAGAAAAATCAGCCCCAGCATTTT. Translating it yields CASSLDGQKNQPQHF.

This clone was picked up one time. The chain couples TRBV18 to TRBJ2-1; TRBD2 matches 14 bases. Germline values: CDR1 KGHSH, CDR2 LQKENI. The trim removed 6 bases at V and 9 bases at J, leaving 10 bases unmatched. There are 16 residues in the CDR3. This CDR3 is CASSPSTSGGASEQFF. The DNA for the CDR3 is TGTGCCAGCTCCCCCTCGACTAGCGGGGGGGCAAGTGAGCAGTTCTTC.

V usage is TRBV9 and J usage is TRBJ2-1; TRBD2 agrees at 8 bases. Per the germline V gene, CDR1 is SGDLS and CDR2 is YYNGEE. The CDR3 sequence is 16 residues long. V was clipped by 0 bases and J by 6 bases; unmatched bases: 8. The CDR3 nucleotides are TGTGCCAGCAGCGTAGAATGGGCGGGGGGAGTCAATGAGCAGTTCTTC. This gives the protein CASSVEWAGGVNEQFF.

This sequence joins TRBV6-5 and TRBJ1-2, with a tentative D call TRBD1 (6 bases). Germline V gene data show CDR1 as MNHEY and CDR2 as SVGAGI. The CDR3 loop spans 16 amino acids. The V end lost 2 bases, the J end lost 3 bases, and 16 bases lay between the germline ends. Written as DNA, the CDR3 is TGTGCCAGCAGTTACGGGGAGGGGGGGGCGGACTATGGCTACACCTTC. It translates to CASSYGEGGADYGYTF.

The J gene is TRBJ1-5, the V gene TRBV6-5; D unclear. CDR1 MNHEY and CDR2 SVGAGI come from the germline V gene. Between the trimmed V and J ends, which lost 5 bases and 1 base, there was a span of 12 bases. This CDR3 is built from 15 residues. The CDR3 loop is CASSPQGRSNQPQHF. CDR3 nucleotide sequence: TGTGCCAGCAGTCCCCAAGGGAGGAGCAATCAGCCCCAGCATTTT.

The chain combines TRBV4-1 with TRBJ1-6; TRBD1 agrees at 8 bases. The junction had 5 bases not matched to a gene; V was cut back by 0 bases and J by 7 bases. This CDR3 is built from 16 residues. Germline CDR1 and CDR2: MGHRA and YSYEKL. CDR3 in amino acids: CASSQEFRGQNSPLHF. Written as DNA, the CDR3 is TGCGCCAGCAGCCAAGAATTCAGGGGGCAAAATTCACCCCTCCACTTT.

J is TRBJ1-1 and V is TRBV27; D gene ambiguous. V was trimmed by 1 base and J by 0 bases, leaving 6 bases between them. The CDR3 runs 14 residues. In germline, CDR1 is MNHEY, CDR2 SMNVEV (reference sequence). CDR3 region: CASSLFGVNTEAFF. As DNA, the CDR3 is TGTGCCAGCAGTTTATTCGGGGTGAACACTGAAGCTTTCTTT.

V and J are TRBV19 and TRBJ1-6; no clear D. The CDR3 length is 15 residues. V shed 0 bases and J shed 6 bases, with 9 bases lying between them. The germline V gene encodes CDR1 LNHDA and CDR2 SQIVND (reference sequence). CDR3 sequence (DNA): TGTGCCAGTAGTATAGAGGCAGGAACTAATTCACCCCTCCACTTT. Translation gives CASSIEAGTNSPLHF.

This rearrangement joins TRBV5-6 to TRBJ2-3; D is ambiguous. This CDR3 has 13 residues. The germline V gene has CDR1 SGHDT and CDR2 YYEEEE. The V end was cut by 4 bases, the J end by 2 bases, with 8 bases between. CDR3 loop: CASSPYSTDTQYF. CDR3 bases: TGTGCCAGCAGCCCGTATTCCACAGATACGCAGTATTTT.